The T cell receptor beta chain described here comes from a study of T-cell reconstitution after alpha-beta-depleted transplantation in children. Points from the study as a whole: Roughly two months post-transplant, alpha-beta T cells reportedly originated from several hundred graft clones that had expanded. Recipient T cells and thymic progenitors that survived were the source of the high TCRbeta diversity seen at day 60 in some patients. A year post-transplant, T-cell counts and diversity derived mostly from newly produced T cells.

Germline V gene data show CDR1 as LGHNA and CDR2 as YSLEER. The CDR3 is made up of 15 amino acids. Preparation of the TCRbeta library was carried out with unique molecular identifiers. MiXCR, run by TCRdb on the PCR reads, gives a single entry per CDR3 protein. This repertoire shows tens of thousands of distinct CDR3 sequences, over 4.5% found once; its top ten account for approximately 17%. This clonotype was counted many times. The antigen is unknown. Compared with germline, one end of the junction differs, possibly owing to a read error. Source: PBMCs, mostly from graft donor cells, taken 180 days after TCRalphabeta/CD19-depleted stem cell transplant. The chain uses TRBV4-3 and TRBJ2-1; D might be TRBD2 (5 bases). The sequence derives from a boy younger than two who had a stem cell transplant for acute myeloid leukemia, so the T cells may come from the graft donor. The CDR3 loop is CASSKDPRVDNEQFF. The CDR3 bases are TGCGCCAGCAGCAAAGACCCGCGGGTCGACAATGAGCAGTTCTTC.